The subject of this entry is one T cell receptor (beta chain). Its matching antigen is unknown. Samples came from healthy bone marrow donors. PCR involved 60 Vbeta and 13 Jbeta primers. Sequencing used immunoSEQ multiplex PCR; TCRdb keeps in-frame clones, though not all of them. This table holds about 180,000 clones, 60% to 80% found once. The ends were cut back, 3 bases at V and 1 base at J, with 9 bases in the middle. Germline values: CDR1 KGHSH, CDR2 LQKENI. The CDR3 covers 14 residues. This entry is derived from a study of cytomegalovirus exposure and HLA in healthy donors. Study observations and caveats: HLA alleles were associated with fewer than 20,000 TCR beta sequences in a later analysis at 0.05 false discovery rate.

Sequenced material: PBMCs. The receptor was derived from a woman aged 45-59 years in good health and CMV-seropositive. The chain links TRBV18 to TRBJ1-1; weak D call: TRBD1 (6 bases). The CDR3 spells CASSPGQKNTEAFF. The CDR3 nucleotides read TGTGCCAGCTCACCCGGACAGAAGAACACTGAAGCTTTCTTT.